This T cell receptor beta chain emerged from a study of shared clonotypes between healthy human individuals. Overall study: Plates per donor: three CD4 naive, three CD4 memory, two CD8 naive, one CD8 memory.

Points from the study as a whole: Naive subsets, compared against memory subsets, generally had larger estimated richness values.

CDR1 MNHEY and CDR2 SMNVEV come from the germline V gene (reference sequence). V lost 2 bases and J lost 1, with 8 bases in between. The CDR3 consists of 14 residues. For this clone: Its antigen is undetermined.

Assay used: immunoSEQ multiplex PCR; TCRdb lists only in-frame clones, some missing. The sample holds 2 million to 2.5 million clones, 80% to 95% seen once. Specimen: naive CD4+ T cells from PBMCs. Subset of the sample: CD45RA+ positively selected. The TCR originated in a man aged 18-30 years in good health. Some clones in this sample may be carry-over from other donors' samples. The V and J genes are TRBV27 and TRBJ1-1; the D is unclear. The DNA for the CDR3 is TGTGCCAGCAGTTTAACGGACGGGAACACTGAAGCTTTCTTT. It translates to CASSLTDGNTEAFF.